This T cell receptor beta chain came from a study of beta chain features in type 1 diabetes. Study observations and caveats: Whether TCRB rearrangement is influenced by HLA type went unresolved here.

Cells sorted by CD45RO/CCR7/CD25/CD127/CD95/CD27 comprised CD4+ naive, central memory, regulatory and stem cell-like memory cells. Concerning this clone itself: The antigen is not known.

Investigators reverse transcribed all isolated RNA, so they sequenced expressed TCRB transcripts. Repertoires were generated with immunoSEQ multiplex PCR, while TCRdb's copy carries only in-frame clones and drops some. The profile shows approximately 330,000 clones, 9.5% to 12% of them singletons. Germline CDR1 LGHNA, CDR2 YSLEER. V was cut by 6 bases and J by 0 bases, with 9 bases left in between. The CDR3 sequence is 13 residues long. The V call is TRBV4-3, the J call TRBJ2-7, with D perhaps matching TRBD1 (6 bases). This TCR came from a woman aged 30 to 39 in good health. Sequenced: naive CD4+ T cells from blood. CDR3 coding DNA: TGCGCCAGCAGTCGGGACACCTCCTACGAGCAGTACTTC. This gives the protein CASSRDTSYEQYF.